One T cell receptor (beta chain) is described in this entry. This specimen comes from a study of blood T cell repertoires in COVID-19. V trimming: 4 bases; J trimming: 4 bases; junction bases outside the gene matches: 6. This CDR3 spans 14 amino acids. The germline gives CDR1 SGHRS, CDR2 YFSETQ. In the source study's methods: Amplification from reference gene primers served as the basis for estimated nucleated cell counts. Method: immunoSEQ multiplex PCR; TCRdb's copy keeps in-frame clones and lacks some. Clone size and V and J calls were adopted from that table, with D and trimming inferred from the DNA. The sample records approximately 350,000 clones, about 89% being singletons.

The rearrangement links TRBV5-1 to TRBJ2-5; 8 positions agree with TRBD2. The source is a woman in her fifties or sixties with COVID-19, enrolled during active disease. The specimen sequenced was peripheral blood. The CDR3 is CASSLTSVIETQYF. CDR3 nucleotides: TGCGCCAGCAGCCTGACTAGCGTAATAGAGACCCAGTACTTC.